This is a list of T cell receptor beta chains from one sample in a study of blood T cell repertoires in COVID-19. Produced via immunoSEQ multiplex PCR; TCRdb's table is partial and in-frame only. The sample includes approximately 430,000 clones, about nine tenths of them seen just once. Sequencing was carried out using peripheral blood. The source of these receptors is a woman aged 25-40 years with active or convalescent COVID-19. The CDR3 runs from the conserved cysteine through the conserved F or W. Each record gives: clone size, J gene, D gene, V gene, CDR3 length, CDR3 DNA, CDR3 protein. D genes are given only for firm matches. The size field is filled for only some rows; it gives once, few, many or a size class.

>.|TRBJ1-6|TRBD1|TRBV5-5|15
TGTGCCAGCAGAAACCTACAGGGGTCAGATTCACCCCTCCACTTT
CASRNLQGSDSPLHF
>.|TRBJ2-1|TRBD2|TRBV7-9|15
TGTGCCAGCAGCAGGACTAGCGGAATCTACAATGAGCAGTTCTTC
CASSRTSGIYNEQFF
>.|TRBJ1-3|.|TRBV7-9|15
TGTGCCAGCAGCTTATCGGGGGGTGGCGGAAACACCATATATTTT
CASSLSGGGGNTIYF
>.|TRBJ2-5|TRBD1|TRBV5-1|14
TGCGCCAGCAGCCTCGGACAGGCCCAAGAGACCCAGTACTTC
CASSLGQAQETQYF
>once|TRBJ2-2|TRBD2|TRBV5-1|14
TGCGCCAGCAGCTTGGATGGACTAGCCGGGGAGCTGTTTTTT
CASSLDGLAGELFF
>.|TRBJ2-7|TRBD2|TRBV5-6|17
TGTGCCAGCAGCTGGAAAGGGACTAGCGGGAGTCGGTACGAGCAGTACTTC
CASSWKGTSGSRYEQYF
>.|TRBJ1-5|TRBD1|TRBV10-2|15
TGCGCCAGCAGTACACAGGGGGGGAGCAATCAGCCCCAGCATTTT
CASSTQGGSNQPQHF
>.|TRBJ2-4|TRBD2|TRBV11-3|14
TGTGCCAGCAGCCCCCCAGCGGGAGAGGACATTCAGTACTTC
CASSPPAGEDIQYF
>.|TRBJ2-1|.|TRBV11-2|13
TGTGCCAGCAGCTTACAGGAGGGCTTGGAGCAGTTCTTC
CASSLQEGLEQFF
>.|TRBJ2-7|TRBD2|TRBV7-9|16
TGTGCCAGCAGCTCCTTAGAGCGGGGCAGCTCCTACGAGCAGTACTTC
CASSSLERGSSYEQYF
>.|TRBJ1-2|TRBD1|TRBV11-2|14
TGTGCCAGCAGCAGCAAACAGGGGGGCTATGGCTACACCTTC
CASSSKQGGYGYTF
>.|TRBJ1-5|.|TRBV6-1|17
TGTGCCAGCAGTGCCGCTGGGGGGGGCTATAGCAATCAGCCCCAGCATTTT
CASSAAGGGYSNQPQHF
>.|TRBJ1-2|.|TRBV6-2/TRBV6-3|17
TGTGCCAGCAGTTATAATCCGAACAGGAGTCCTGACTATGGCTACACCTTC
CASSYNPNRSPDYGYTF
>.|TRBJ1-4|TRBD1|TRBV4-2|15
TGTGCCAGCAGCCAAGCGACAGGGTACAATGAAAAACTGTTTTTT
CASSQATGYNEKLFF
>.|TRBJ2-2|TRBD2|TRBV4-1|17
TGCGCCAGCAGCCACCTGGGACTAGTCCTTGGCACCGGGGAGCTGTTTTTT
CASSHLGLVLGTGELFF
>.|TRBJ2-2|.|TRBV6-5|14
TGTGCCAGCAGCCAGATTACTAGTCTCGGGGAGCTGTTTTTT
CASSQITSLGELFF
>once|TRBJ1-3|.|TRBV6-6|16
TGTGCCAGCAGTTCTGTGTCCAGGCTCTCTGGAAACACCATATATTTT
CASSSVSRLSGNTIYF
>.|TRBJ1-6|TRBD1|TRBV28|15
TGTGCCAGCAGCCGTGGGACAGCCGATAATTCACCCCTCCACTTT
CASSRGTADNSPLHF
>.|TRBJ2-2|.|TRBV27|15
TGTGCCAGCAGTTTATCTCTCAGGAACACCGGGGAGCTGTTTTTT
CASSLSLRNTGELFF
>once|TRBJ2-5|TRBD2|TRBV29-1|13
TGCAGCGTTGAACGTAGCGGGGGCAAGACCCAGTACTTC
CSVERSGGKTQYF
>.|TRBJ2-6|TRBD1|TRBV29-1|17
TGCAGCGTTGAGGGACAGGGGAGTGGTGGTGGGGCCAACGTCCTGACTTTC
CSVEGQGSGGGANVLTF
>.|TRBJ1-5|.|TRBV7-9|13
TGTGCCAGCAGCTCACAGGGTGGTCAGCCCCAGCATTTT
CASSSQGGQPQHF
>.|TRBJ2-7|TRBD2|TRBV25-1|15
TGTGCCAGCAGTGCCAGACTAGCGGGGGATTCAGAGCAGTACTTC
CASSARLAGDSEQYF
>.|TRBJ2-1|TRBD1|TRBV7-6|15
TGTGCCAGCAGCTTAGAGAGACAGGGGTACAATGAGCAGTTCTTC
CASSLERQGYNEQFF
>.|TRBJ1-3|.|TRBV19|15
TGTGCCAGTAGGCTGGACAGCCCTCCTGGAAACACCATATATTTT
CASRLDSPPGNTIYF
>.|TRBJ2-3|TRBD2|TRBV5-6|17
TGTGCCAGCAGCTTGGGGTCTAGCGGGAGGGCCAGGGATACGCAGTATTTT
CASSLGSSGRARDTQYF
>once|TRBJ1-4|.|TRBV7-2|17
TGTGCCAGCAGCTTAGCCCAAGGGGGAACAACTAATGAAAAACTGTTTTTT
CASSLAQGGTTNEKLFF
>.|TRBJ1-5|.|TRBV4-1|17
TGCGCCAGCAGCCAAGAAGGGTTTGGGGAGGATTATCAGCCCCAGCATTTT
CASSQEGFGEDYQPQHF
>.|TRBJ2-1|TRBD2|TRBV11-2|15
TGTGCCAGCAGCTTAGAGGTTAGCGGGAACTATGAGCAGTTCTTC
CASSLEVSGNYEQFF
>.|TRBJ1-2|.|TRBV10-3|12
TGTGCCATCAAGGGGACTGACTATGGCTACACCTTC
CAIKGTDYGYTF
>once|TRBJ2-1|TRBD1|TRBV24-1|16
TGTGCCACCAGTTCCGCGACAGGGAGCTCCTACAATGAGCAGTTCTTC
CATSSATGSSYNEQFF
>.|TRBJ1-5|TRBD1|TRBV30|14
TGTGCCTGGTCCGGGACAGGGGGTAATCAGCCCCAGCATTTT
CAWSGTGGNQPQHF
>.|TRBJ2-7|TRBD2|TRBV4-1|15
TGCGCCAGCAGCCTGACTAGCGGGAGTGCCTACGAGCAGTACTTC
CASSLTSGSAYEQYF
>.|TRBJ2-3|TRBD2|TRBV18|17
TGTGCCAGCTCTCCCAGTGACAGCGGGGGGCCCACAGATACGCAGTATTTT
CASSPSDSGGPTDTQYF
>once|TRBJ1-1|.|TRBV25-1|13
TGTGCCAGCAGTGAAGGGGGCAGGTCTGAAGCTTTCTTT
CASSEGGRSEAFF
>.|TRBJ2-1|.|TRBV7-9|14
TGTGCCAGCAGCTGGAACCGGGACTCAGATGAGCAGTTCTTC
CASSWNRDSDEQFF
>.|TRBJ1-2|.|TRBV7-8|17
TGTGCCAGCAGCTTAGGCTTGGACAGCTTGGTAGCCTATGGCTACACCTTC
CASSLGLDSLVAYGYTF
>.|TRBJ2-3|TRBD2|TRBV9|16
TGTGCCAGCAAAGGGACTAGCGGGAGGGTAGCAGATACGCAGTATTTT
CASKGTSGRVADTQYF
>.|TRBJ1-2|.|TRBV12-3/TRBV12-4|13
TGTGCCAGCAGTGGGACACCTAACTATGGCTACACCTTC
CASSGTPNYGYTF
>once|TRBJ2-5|.|TRBV6-1|16
TGTGCCAGCAGTGAATTCTACCAGGGAGGGGGAGAGACCCAGTACTTC
CASSEFYQGGGETQYF
>few|TRBJ1-1|.|TRBV5-1|13
TGCGCCAGCAGTGGGCCAGGGTCGGAGGAAGCTTTCTTT
CASSGPGSEEAFF
>.|TRBJ2-7|TRBD1|TRBV3-1/TRBV3-2|14
TGTGCCAGCAGCCAAGGGACAGGTAGCTACGAGCAGTACTTC
CASSQGTGSYEQYF
>.|TRBJ1-2|TRBD1|TRBV12-3/TRBV12-4|12
TGTGCCTCCCAGGGGGCGGGCTATGGCTACACCTTC
CASQGAGYGYTF
>.|TRBJ1-2|TRBD1|TRBV6-6|15
TGTGCCAGCAGTTACCAGGGGGCATCTAACTATGGCTACACCTTC
CASSYQGASNYGYTF
>.|TRBJ2-7|TRBD1|TRBV19|14
TGTGCCAGTAGTTTGGGGACAGGGGGCAATGAGCAGTACTTC
CASSLGTGGNEQYF
>.|TRBJ1-5|.|TRBV5-6|16
TGTGCCAGCAGCTTGGCCGCAGGGTTTGGCAATCAGCCCCAGCATTTT
CASSLAAGFGNQPQHF
>.|TRBJ2-2|TRBD2|TRBV23-1|19
TGCGCCAGCAGTCTATCACCAATCGGGACTAGCGCGACTACCGGGGAGCTGTTTTTT
CASSLSPIGTSATTGELFF
>.|TRBJ2-5|.|TRBV13|14
TGTGCCAGCAGCTTAATGCGGGGCGGAGAGACCCAGTACTTC
CASSLMRGGETQYF
>.|TRBJ2-5|TRBD2|TRBV2|14
TGTGCCAGCAGACTAGCGGGGGGGCGAGAGACCCAGTACTTC
CASRLAGGRETQYF
>.|TRBJ2-1|TRBD2|TRBV11-2|18
TGTGCCAGCAGATTAGGACTAGCGGGGGGCCCGGGTCAGAGTGAGCAGTTCTTC
CASRLGLAGGPGQSEQFF
>once|TRBJ2-3|TRBD2|TRBV3-1/TRBV3-2|19
TGTGCCAGCAGCCACTACCACCGTTCCTCCGGGGGGGGGCCAGATACGCAGTATTTT
CASSHYHRSSGGGPDTQYF
>.|TRBJ2-2|.|TRBV6-4|16
TGTGCCAGCAGTGACATCGGGACTTTTAACACCGGGGAGCTGTTTTTT
CASSDIGTFNTGELFF
>.|TRBJ1-2|TRBD1|TRBV6-5|14
TGTGCCAGCACCCCGACAGGGGGGTTCTATGGCTACACCTTC
CASTPTGGFYGYTF
>.|TRBJ1-1|.|TRBV9|13
TGTGCCAGCAGCGTCGCGGTGAACACTGAAGCTTTCTTT
CASSVAVNTEAFF
>.|TRBJ1-5|TRBD1|TRBV27|12
TGTGCCAGCCGACAGGGTGGAAAGCCCCAGCATTTT
CASRQGGKPQHF
>.|TRBJ1-1|.|TRBV29-1|14
TGCAGCGTGACCCTGTGGGACACGAACGCTGAAGCTTTCTTT
CSVTLWDTNAEAFF
>.|TRBJ1-1|.|TRBV3-1/TRBV3-2|14
TGTGCCAGCAGCCAAGATCTACGGAACACTGAAGCTTTCTTT
CASSQDLRNTEAFF